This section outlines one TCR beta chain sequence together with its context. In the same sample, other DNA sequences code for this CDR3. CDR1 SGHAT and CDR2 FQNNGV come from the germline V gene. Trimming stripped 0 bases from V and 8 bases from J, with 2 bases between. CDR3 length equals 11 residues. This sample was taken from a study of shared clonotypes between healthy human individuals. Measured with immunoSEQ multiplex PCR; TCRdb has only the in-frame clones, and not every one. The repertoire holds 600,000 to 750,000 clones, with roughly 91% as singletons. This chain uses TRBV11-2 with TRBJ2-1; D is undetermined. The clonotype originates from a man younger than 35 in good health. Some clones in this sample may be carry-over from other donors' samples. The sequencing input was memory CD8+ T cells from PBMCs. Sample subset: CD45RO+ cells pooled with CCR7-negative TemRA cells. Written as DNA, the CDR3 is TGTGCCAGCAGCTTAGATGATGAGCAGTTCTTC. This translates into CASSLDDEQFF.